This entry is about one T cell receptor beta chain. PCR was performed a second time for about 7 to 12 cycles using a sample-barcoded 5' primer and a J-beta primer mix. Each CDR3 protein gets one entry after TCRdb re-called the 5' RACE reads with MiXCR. This repertoire shows over a million distinct CDR3 sequences, roughly 40% found once; its top ten account for 7.9%. The data were taken from a study of blood T cells in healthy people across ages. V was pared by 0 bases and J by 12 bases, with 11 bases of the junction left unmatched. There are 16 residues in the CDR3. Germline loops: CDR1 LGHDT, CDR2 YNNKEL (reference sequence).

The chain is built from TRBV3-1 and TRBJ1-4; 9 nucleotides line up with TRBD1. This TCR was sampled from a woman aged 18-29 years in good health. The material sequenced was blood. The CDR3 DNA sequence: TGTGCCAGCAGCCAAGAGATTACGGGACAGGGTCTGGAACTGTTTTTT. Its protein is CASSQEITGQGLELFF. The full variable domain, completed using reference TRBV3-1 and TRBJ1-4, is DTAVSQTPKYLVTQMGNDKSIKCEQNLGHDTMYWYKQDSKKFLKIMFSYNNKELIINETVPNRFSPKSPDKAHLNLHINSLELGDSAVYFCASSQEITGQGLELFFGSGTQLSVL.